This T cell receptor beta chain derives from a study of blood T cells in healthy people across ages. Study outcomes and limitations: As age increased, TCR beta diversity per million T cells fell in a roughly linear fashion.

Individuals who donated were healthy Caucasians from Russia aged about 6 to 100. The CDR3 runs to 14 residues. V was pared by 5 bases and J by 5 bases, with 10 bases between. Germline V gene sequence: CDR1 MNHEY, CDR2 SMNVEV (reference sequence). Alongside a J-beta primer mix, a sample-barcoded 5' primer served in a second PCR lasting 7 to 11 cycles. TCRdb redid the calling of the 5' RACE reads with MiXCR, one entry per CDR3 protein. The sample records about 1.1 million distinct CDR3 sequences, around two fifths being singletons. This clonotype was observed a few times. Its matching antigen is unknown.

Material for sequencing was blood. This receptor was identified in a man between 18 and 35 years old in good health. The chain joins TRBV27 to TRBJ1-6; tentatively, D is TRBD1 (5 bases). CDR3 protein: CASSLGGNNSPLHF. CDR3 bases: TGTGCCAGCAGTCTCGGGGGGAATAATTCACCCCTCCACTTT.